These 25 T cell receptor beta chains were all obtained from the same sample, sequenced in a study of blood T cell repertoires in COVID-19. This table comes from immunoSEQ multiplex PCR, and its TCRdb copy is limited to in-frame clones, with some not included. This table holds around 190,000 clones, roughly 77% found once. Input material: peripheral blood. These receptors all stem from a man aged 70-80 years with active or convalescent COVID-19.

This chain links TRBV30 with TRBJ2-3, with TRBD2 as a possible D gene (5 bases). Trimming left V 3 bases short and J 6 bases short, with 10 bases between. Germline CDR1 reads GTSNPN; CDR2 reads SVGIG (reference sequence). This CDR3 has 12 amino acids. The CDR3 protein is CAWSTRDDTQYF. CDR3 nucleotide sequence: TGTGCCTGGAGCACTAGAGACGATACGCAGTATTTT. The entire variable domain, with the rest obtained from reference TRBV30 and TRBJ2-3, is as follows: SQTIHQWPATLVQPVGSPLSLECTVEGTSNPNLYWYRQAAGRGLQLLFYSVGIGQISSEVPQNLSASRPQDRQFILSSKKLLLSDSGFYLCAWSTRDDTQYFGPGTRLTVL.

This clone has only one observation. CDR3 residues: CASSLEQPNSPLHF. Here the CDR3 DNA reads TGTGCCAGCAGCTTGGAACAGCCCAATTCACCCCTCCACTTT. The chain carries TRBV7-9 and TRBJ1-6; no firm D call. Trimming removed 3 bases at V and 7 bases at J, with 10 bases between. The CDR3 has 14 amino acids. Looked up from germline, CDR1 is SEHNR and CDR2 is FQNEAQ (reference sequence).

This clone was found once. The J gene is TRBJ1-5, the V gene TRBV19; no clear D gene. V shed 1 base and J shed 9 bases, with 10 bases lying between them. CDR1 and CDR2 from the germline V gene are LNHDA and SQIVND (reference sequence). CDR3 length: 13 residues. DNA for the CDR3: TGTGCCAGTAGTATAGGCAGTCGGAGGCCCCAGCATTTT. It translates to CASSIGSRRPQHF. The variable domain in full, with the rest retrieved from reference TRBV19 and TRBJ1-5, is DGGITQSPKYLFRKEGQNVTLSCEQNLNHDAMYWYRQDPGQGLRLIYYSQIVNDFQKGDIAEGYSVSREKKESFPLTVTSAQKNPTAFYLCASSIGSRRPQHFGDGTRLSIL.

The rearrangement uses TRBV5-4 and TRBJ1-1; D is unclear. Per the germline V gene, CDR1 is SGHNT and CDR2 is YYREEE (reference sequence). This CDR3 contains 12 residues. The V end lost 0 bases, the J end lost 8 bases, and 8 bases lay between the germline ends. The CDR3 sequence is CASSLERAEAFF. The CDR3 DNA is TGTGCCAGCAGCTTGGAGAGGGCCGAAGCTTTCTTT.

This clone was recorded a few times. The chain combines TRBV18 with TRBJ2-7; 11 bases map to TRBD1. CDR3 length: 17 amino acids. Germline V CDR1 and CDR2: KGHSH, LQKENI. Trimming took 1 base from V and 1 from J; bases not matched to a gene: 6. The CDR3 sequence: CASSPLDRGRRSYEQYF. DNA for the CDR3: TGTGCCAGCTCACCACTGGACAGGGGGCGCCGGTCCTACGAGCAGTACTTC.

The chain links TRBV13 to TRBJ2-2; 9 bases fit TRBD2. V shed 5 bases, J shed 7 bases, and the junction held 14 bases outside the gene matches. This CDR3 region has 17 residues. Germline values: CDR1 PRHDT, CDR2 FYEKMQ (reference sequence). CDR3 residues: CASSRGGASGTGGELFF. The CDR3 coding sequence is TGTGCCAGCAGCCGCGGGGGGGCTAGCGGGACCGGCGGGGAGCTGTTTTTT. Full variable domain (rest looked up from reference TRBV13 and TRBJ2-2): AAGVIQSPRHLIKEKRETATLKCYPIPRHDTVYWYQQGPGQDPQFLISFYEKMQSDKGSIPDRFSAQQFSDYHSELNMSSLELGDSALYFCASSRGGASGTGGELFFGEGSRLTVL.

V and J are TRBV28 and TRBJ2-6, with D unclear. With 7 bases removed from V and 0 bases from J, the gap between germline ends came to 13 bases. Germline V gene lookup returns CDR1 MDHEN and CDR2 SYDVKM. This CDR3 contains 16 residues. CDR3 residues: CASTPAAASGANVLTF. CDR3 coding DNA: TGTGCCAGCACCCCTGCGGCAGCCTCTGGGGCCAACGTCCTGACTTTC.

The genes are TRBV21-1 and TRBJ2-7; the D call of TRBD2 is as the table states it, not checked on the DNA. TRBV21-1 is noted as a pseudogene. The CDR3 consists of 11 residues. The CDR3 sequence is CASSNTYEQYF. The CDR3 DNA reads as TGTGCCAGCAGCAATACCTACGAGCAGTACTTC.

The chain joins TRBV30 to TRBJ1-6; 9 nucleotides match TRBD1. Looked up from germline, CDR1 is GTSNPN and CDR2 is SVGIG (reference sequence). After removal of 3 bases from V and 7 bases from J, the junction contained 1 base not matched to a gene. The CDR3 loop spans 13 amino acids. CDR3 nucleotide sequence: TGTGCCTGGAGGGGACAGGGAAATTCACCCCTCCACTTT. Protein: CAWRGQGNSPLHF.

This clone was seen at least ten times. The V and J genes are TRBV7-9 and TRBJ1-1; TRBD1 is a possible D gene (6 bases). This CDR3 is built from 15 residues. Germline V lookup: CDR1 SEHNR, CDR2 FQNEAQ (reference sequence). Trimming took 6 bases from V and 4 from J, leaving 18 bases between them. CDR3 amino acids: CASSHYRDVRTEAFF. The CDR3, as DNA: TGTGCCAGCAGTCATTACAGGGACGTACGCACTGAAGCTTTCTTT. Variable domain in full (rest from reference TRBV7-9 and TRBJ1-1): DTGVSQNPRHKITKRGQNVTFRCDPISEHNRLYWYRQTLGQGPEFLTYFQNEAQLEKSRLLSDRFSAERPKGSFSTLEIQRTEQGDSAMYLCASSHYRDVRTEAFFGQGTRLTVV.

The CDR3 region is CASSLDQGQAGANVLTF. The CDR3 DNA sequence: TGCGCCAGCAGCTTGGACCAGGGGCAGGCTGGGGCCAACGTCCTGACTTTC. The chain is built from TRBV5-1 and TRBJ2-6; a possible D gene is TRBD1 (6 bases). Germline V gives CDR1 SGHRS, CDR2 YFSETQ. Trimming took 0 bases from V and 2 from J, leaving 12 bases between them. The CDR3 is 17 amino acids.

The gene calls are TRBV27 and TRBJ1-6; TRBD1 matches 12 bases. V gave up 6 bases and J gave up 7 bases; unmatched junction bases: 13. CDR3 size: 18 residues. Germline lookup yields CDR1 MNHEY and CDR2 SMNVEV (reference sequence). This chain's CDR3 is CASRYSSGTGGSNSPLHF. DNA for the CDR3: TGTGCCAGCAGGTACTCCTCCGGGACAGGGGGCTCGAATTCACCCCTCCACTTT.

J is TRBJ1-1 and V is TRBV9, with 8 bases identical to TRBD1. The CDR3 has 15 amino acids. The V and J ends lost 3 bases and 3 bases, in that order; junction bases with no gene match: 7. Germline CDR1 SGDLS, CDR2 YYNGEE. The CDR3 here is CASSGKTGVDTEAFF. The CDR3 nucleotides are TGTGCCAGCAGCGGAAAGACAGGGGTCGACACTGAAGCTTTCTTT.

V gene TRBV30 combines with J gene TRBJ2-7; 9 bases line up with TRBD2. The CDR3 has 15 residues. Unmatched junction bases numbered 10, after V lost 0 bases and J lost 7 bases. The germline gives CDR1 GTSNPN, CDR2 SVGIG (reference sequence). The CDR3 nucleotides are TGTGCCTGGAGTGTACTTGGGGCTAGCGGGGCGGAGCAGTACTTC. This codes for CAWSVLGASGAEQYF.

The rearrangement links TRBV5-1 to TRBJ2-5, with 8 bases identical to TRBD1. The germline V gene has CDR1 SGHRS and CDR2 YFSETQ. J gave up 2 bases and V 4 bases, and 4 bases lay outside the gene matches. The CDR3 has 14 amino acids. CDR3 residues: CASSRHRGQETQYF. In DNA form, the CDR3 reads TGCGCCAGCAGCCGGCACAGGGGGCAAGAGACCCAGTACTTC. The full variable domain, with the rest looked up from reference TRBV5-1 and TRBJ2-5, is KAGVTQTPRYLIKTRGQQVTLSCSPISGHRSVSWYQQTPGQGLQFLFEYFSETQRNKGNFPGRFSGRQFSNSRSEMNVSTLELGDSALYLCASSRHRGQETQYFGPGTRLLVL.

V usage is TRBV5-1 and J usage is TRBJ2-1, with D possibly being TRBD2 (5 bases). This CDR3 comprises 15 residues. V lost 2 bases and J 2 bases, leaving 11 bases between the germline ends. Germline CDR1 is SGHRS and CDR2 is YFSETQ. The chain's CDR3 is CASSFEGNTYNEQFF. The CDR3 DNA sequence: TGCGCCAGCAGCTTTGAGGGCAATACCTACAATGAGCAGTTCTTC.

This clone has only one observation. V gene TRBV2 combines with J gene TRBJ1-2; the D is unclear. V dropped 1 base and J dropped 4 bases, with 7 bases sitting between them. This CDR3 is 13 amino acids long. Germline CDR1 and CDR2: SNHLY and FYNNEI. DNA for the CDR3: TGTGCCAGCAGTGAAGACAGAGTCTATGGCTACACCTTC. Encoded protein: CASSEDRVYGYTF.

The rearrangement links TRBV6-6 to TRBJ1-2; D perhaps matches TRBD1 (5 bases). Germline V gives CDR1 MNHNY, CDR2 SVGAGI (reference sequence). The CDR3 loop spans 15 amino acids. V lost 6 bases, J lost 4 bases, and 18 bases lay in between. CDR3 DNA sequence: TGTGCCAGCAGAAAGTGGCAGGGCTTTGCCTATGGCTACACCTTC. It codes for CASRKWQGFAYGYTF.

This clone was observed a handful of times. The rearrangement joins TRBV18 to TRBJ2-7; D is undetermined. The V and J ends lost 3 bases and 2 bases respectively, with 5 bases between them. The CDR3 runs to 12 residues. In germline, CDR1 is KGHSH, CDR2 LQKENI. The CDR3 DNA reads TGTGCCAGCTCACCCGGTCCCTACGAGCAGTACTTC. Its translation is CASSPGPYEQYF.

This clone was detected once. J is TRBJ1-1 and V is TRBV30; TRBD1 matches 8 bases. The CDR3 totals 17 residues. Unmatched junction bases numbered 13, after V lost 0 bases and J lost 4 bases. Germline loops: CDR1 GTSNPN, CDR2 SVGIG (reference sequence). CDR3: CAWSVLRGRGGGTEAFF. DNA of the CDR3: TGTGCCTGGAGTGTACTCAGGGGGCGAGGTGGAGGCACTGAAGCTTTCTTT.

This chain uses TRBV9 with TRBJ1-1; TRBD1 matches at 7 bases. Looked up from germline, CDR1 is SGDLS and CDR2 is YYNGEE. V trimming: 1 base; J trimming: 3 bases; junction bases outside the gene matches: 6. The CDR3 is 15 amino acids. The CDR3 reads CASSVRPDRDTEAFF. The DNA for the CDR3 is TGTGCCAGCAGCGTACGACCCGACAGGGACACTGAAGCTTTCTTT.

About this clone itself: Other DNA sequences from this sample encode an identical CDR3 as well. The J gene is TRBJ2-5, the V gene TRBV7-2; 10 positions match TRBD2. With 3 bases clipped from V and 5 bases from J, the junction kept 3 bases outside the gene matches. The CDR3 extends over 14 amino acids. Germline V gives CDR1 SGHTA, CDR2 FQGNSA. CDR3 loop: CASSFQRGGETQYF. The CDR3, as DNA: TGTGCCAGCAGCTTCCAGCGGGGGGGGGAGACCCAGTACTTC. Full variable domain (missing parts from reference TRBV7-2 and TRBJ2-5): GAGVSQSPSNKVTEKGKDVELRCDPISGHTALYWYRQSLGQGLEFLIYFQGNSAPDKSGLPSDRFSAERTGGSVSTLTIQRTQQEDSAVYLCASSFQRGGETQYFGPGTRLLVL.

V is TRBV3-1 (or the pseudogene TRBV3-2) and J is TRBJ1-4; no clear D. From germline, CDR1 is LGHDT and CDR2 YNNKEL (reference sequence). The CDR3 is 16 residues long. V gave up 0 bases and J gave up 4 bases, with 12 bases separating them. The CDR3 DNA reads TGTGCCAGCAGCCAAGATTTGAGGGCAGATAATGAAAAACTGTTTTTT. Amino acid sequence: CASSQDLRADNEKLFF.

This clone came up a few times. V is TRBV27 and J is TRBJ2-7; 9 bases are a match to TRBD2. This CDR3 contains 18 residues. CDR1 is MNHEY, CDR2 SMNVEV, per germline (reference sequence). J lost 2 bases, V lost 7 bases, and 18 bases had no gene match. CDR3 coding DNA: TGTGCCAGCACCTCTAAGTTGACAGGTAGCGGGAGTCCCTACGAGCAGTACTTC. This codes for CASTSKLTGSGSPYEQYF.

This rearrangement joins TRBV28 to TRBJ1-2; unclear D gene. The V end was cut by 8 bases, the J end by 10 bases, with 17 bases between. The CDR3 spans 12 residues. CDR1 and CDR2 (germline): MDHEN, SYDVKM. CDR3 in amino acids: CASESGRLFYTF. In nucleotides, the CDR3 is TGTGCCAGCGAATCTGGGCGTTTGTTCTACACCTTC.